The 15 T cell receptor beta chains given below trace back to one sample, sequenced in a study of cytomegalovirus exposure and HLA in healthy donors. The repertoire was sequenced with immunoSEQ multiplex PCR; TCRdb's copy has only in-frame clones and lacks some. The data contain approximately 150,000 clones, approximately 86% of them singletons. Sequenced sample: PBMCs. The receptors come from a man between 18 and 35 years old in good health and CMV-seropositive.

CDR3 region: CASSLVRGPYNEQFF. CDR3 DNA sequence: TGTGCCAGCAGTCTAGTGAGAGGGCCCTACAATGAGCAGTTCTTC. This rearrangement joins TRBV27 to TRBJ2-1, with D perhaps TRBD2 (5 bases). Trimming took off 5 bases at V and 2 bases at J, with 13 bases between the two ends. This CDR3 comprises 15 residues. Germline values: CDR1 MNHEY, CDR2 SMNVEV (reference sequence).

The chain couples TRBV30 to TRBJ2-5; 10 nucleotides align to TRBD2. The CDR3 is made up of 14 amino acids. Trimming removed 3 bases from V and 1 base from J; junction bases left unmatched: 2. Germline CDR1 GTSNPN, CDR2 SVGIG (reference sequence). CDR3 DNA: TGTGCCTGGAGAGCGGGGGGGCCCCAAGAGACCCAGTACTTC. Its translation is CAWRAGGPQETQYF.

The chain combines TRBV30 with TRBJ2-1; 11 bases line up with TRBD2. Germline-derived CDR1 and CDR2 are GTSNPN and SVGIG (reference sequence). Germline trimming cut 2 bases from V and 5 bases from J; bases unmatched to any gene: 5. The CDR3 sequence is 15 residues long. Here the CDR3 DNA reads TGTGCCTGGAGTAGGATGGGACTAGCGGACAATGAGCAGTTCTTC. This translates into CAWSRMGLADNEQFF. The whole variable domain, filled in from reference TRBV30 and TRBJ2-1, reads SQTIHQWPATLVQPVGSPLSLECTVEGTSNPNLYWYRQAAGRGLQLLFYSVGIGQISSEVPQNLSASRPQDRQFILSSKKLLLSDSGFYLCAWSRMGLADNEQFFGPGTRLTVL.

This sequence joins TRBV18 and TRBJ1-1, with 7 nucleotides matching TRBD1. V lost 4 bases and J lost 10; bases outside the gene matches: 12. The CDR3 runs 14 residues. Germline V gene sequence: CDR1 KGHSH, CDR2 LQKENI. The CDR3 DNA reads TGTGCCAGCTCACGGACGGGCAGGGGGGAGGCAGCTTTCTTT. Protein sequence: CASSRTGRGEAAFF.

This clone was picked up a small number of times. This chain links TRBV19 with TRBJ2-7, with TRBD2 identical over 10 bases. Trimming took 5 bases from V and 3 from J; bases not matched to a gene: 4. This CDR3 comprises 14 residues. Per germline, CDR1 LNHDA and CDR2 SQIVND (reference sequence). CDR3 in amino acids: CASSPLAGVYEQYF. DNA of the CDR3: TGTGCCAGTAGTCCTCTAGCGGGAGTCTACGAGCAGTACTTC.

The V and J genes are TRBV5-4 and TRBJ2-2, with D possibly being TRBD1 (6 bases). Trimming removed 5 bases at V and 1 base at J, with 15 bases between. This CDR3 comprises 16 residues. CDR1 and CDR2 from the germline V gene are SGHNT and YYREEE (reference sequence). CDR3 amino acids: CASRGGDSLNTGELFF. CDR3 DNA: TGTGCCAGCAGAGGGGGTGACAGCTTGAACACCGGGGAGCTGTTTTTT.

The chain combines TRBV5-1 with TRBJ1-2, with 10 bases that match TRBD1. With 8 bases clipped from V and 8 bases from J, the junction kept 12 bases outside the gene matches. Germline V lookup: CDR1 SGHRS, CDR2 YFSETQ. The CDR3 contains 14 residues. This CDR3 reads CASNSGQGLVGYTF. The CDR3 DNA follows: TGCGCCAGTAACTCGGGACAGGGGTTGGTAGGCTACACCTTC. Using reference TRBV5-1 and TRBJ1-2 for the parts outside the CDR3, the full variable domain is KAGVTQTPRYLIKTRGQQVTLSCSPISGHRSVSWYQQTPGQGLQFLFEYFSETQRNKGNFPGRFSGRQFSNSRSEMNVSTLELGDSALYLCASNSGQGLVGYTFGSGTRLTVV.

V usage is TRBV27 and J usage is TRBJ1-2, with TRBD1 identical over 8 bases. The V gene end was trimmed by 5 bases and the J gene end by 7 bases; junction bases not matched to a gene: 6. Germline V lookup: CDR1 MNHEY, CDR2 SMNVEV (reference sequence). CDR3 length equals 13 residues. CDR3 DNA: TGTGCCAGCAGTCCAACGACAGGGGTTGGCTACACCTTC. It is translated as CASSPTTGVGYTF.

The rearrangement joins TRBV5-4 to TRBJ2-1; 15 bases match TRBD2. After removal of 7 bases from V and 6 bases from J, the junction contained 17 bases not matched to a gene. This CDR3 has 19 residues. Per germline, CDR1 SGHNT and CDR2 YYREEE (reference sequence). For the CDR3, the DNA is TGTGCCAGCGTTATTGAGGGACTAGCGGGAGGATGTGGTTGCAATGAGCAGTTCTTC. Its protein product is CASVIEGLAGGCGCNEQFF.

The gene calls are TRBV9 and TRBJ2-5, with D possibly being TRBD2 (6 bases). Germline values: CDR1 SGDLS, CDR2 YYNGEE. The CDR3 runs 15 residues. Trimming removed 6 bases at V and 5 bases at J, with 20 bases between. Written as DNA, the CDR3 is TGTGCCAGCACCCTAGCTCCCGGTGCGGGGGAGACCCAGTACTTC. Its translation is CASTLAPGAGETQYF. The variable domain in full, with the rest retrieved from reference TRBV9 and TRBJ2-5, is DSGVTQTPKHLITATGQRVTLRCSPRSGDLSVYWYQQSLDQGLQFLIQYYNGEERAKGNILERFSAQQFPDLHSELNLSSLELGDSALYFCASTLAPGAGETQYFGPGTRLLVL.

V is TRBV7-6 and J is TRBJ2-7, with 8 bases aligning to TRBD2. The CDR3 extends over 14 amino acids. Germline V gene sequence: CDR1 SGHVS, CDR2 FNYEAQ. After removal of 4 bases from V and 2 bases from J, the junction contained 4 bases not matched to a gene. The CDR3 spells CASSSLAGTYEQYF. In DNA, the CDR3 is TGTGCCAGCAGCTCTTTAGCGGGGACCTACGAGCAGTACTTC.

The chain joins TRBV2 to TRBJ2-1; 7 bases are shared with TRBD2. The trim removed 4 bases at V and 8 bases at J, leaving 5 bases unmatched. Germline-derived CDR1 and CDR2 are SNHLY and FYNNEI. This CDR3 contains 13 residues. CDR3 DNA: TGTGCCAGCAGTGTTAATAGCGGGTATGAGCAGTTCTTC. It is translated as CASSVNSGYEQFF.

The chain is built from TRBV10-3 and TRBJ2-3; 7 bases fit TRBD2. Germline lookup yields CDR1 ENHRY and CDR2 SYGVKD. The junction had 7 bases not matched to a gene; V was cut back by 4 bases and J by 6 bases. This CDR3 spans 14 amino acids. CDR3 in DNA: TGTGCCATCAGTGGAGCGGGGTCAGCGGATACGCAGTATTTT. This encodes CAISGAGSADTQYF.

The chain carries TRBV5-1 and TRBJ1-4; 9 bases fit TRBD1. The V segment lost 5 bases and the J segment 4 bases; nucleotides outside the gene matches: 0. Germline V gene data show CDR1 as SGHRS and CDR2 as YFSETQ. This CDR3 region has 13 residues. The CDR3 loop reads CASRTGGNEKLFF. DNA of the CDR3: TGCGCCAGCAGGACAGGGGGTAATGAAAAACTGTTTTTT.

The gene calls are TRBV7-2 and TRBJ2-7, with 12 bases aligning to TRBD1. Germline V gene data show CDR1 as SGHTA and CDR2 as FQGNSA. This CDR3 has 16 residues. With V trimmed by 6 bases and J by 5 bases, 11 bases remained unmatched. The CDR3 DNA sequence: TGTGCCAGCAGTCTTCGTCCGGGACAGGGGGCGAACGAGCAGTACTTC. Translated: CASSLRPGQGANEQYF.